This record concerns one T cell receptor beta chain sequence. Its cognate antigen is unknown. The CDR3 runs 13 residues. In germline, CDR1 is SGHNT, CDR2 YENEEA. The TRB cDNA libraries were prepared by 5' RACE with UMI labels. TCRdb re-called the 5' RACE reads and catalogs CDR3 proteins one per entry, DNA excluded. This sample carries 150,000 or so distinct CDR3 sequences, with less than 0.55% going to the ten biggest clones. A CD45RO-CCR7+CD27+CD95- profile was what naive CD8+ T cells displayed. The data stem from a study of CXCR3-negative and CXCR3-positive naive CD8 T cells. Study at large: Total TRB output reached 150 million or so reads, about 1.5 +/- 0.3 million per library.

Findings and caveats of the study: Cryopreserved PBMCs had partly decreased CXCR3 expression; fresh PBMCs were used in most assays. For CXCR3-positive naive cells, TRB CDR3s were more hydrophobic than those of CXCR3-negative naive cells. Similar TRBV-TRBJ usage was seen in naive cells (both CXCR3-negative and CXCR3-positive), but memory cells differed.

The sequenced sample was naive CXCR3+ CD8+ T cells from blood. Subset of the sample: CD45RO-CCR7+CD27+CD95- naive CD8+ T cells expressing CXCR3 (TNR3+). The chain is built from TRBV11-3 and TRBJ2-7. The receptor was derived from a human donor in good health. Some clones in this sample may be carry-over from other donors' samples. CDR3 in amino acids: CASSLGHNYEQYF.